The entry that follows covers one TCR beta chain sequence. V lost 0 bases and J 6 bases, leaving 9 bases between the germline ends. The germline V gene encodes CDR1 LNHNV and CDR2 YYDKDF (reference sequence). The CDR3 is made up of 13 amino acids. The sample comes from a study of blood T cell repertoires in COVID-19. About the research overall: Sources were T cells, B-cell-depleted T cells, or PBMCs; the material itself was cDNA or gDNA.

Using immunoSEQ multiplex PCR, the repertoire was profiled, and TCRdb retains in-frame clones only, with some absent. The sample carries about 87,000 clones, 85% to 90% recorded once. Input material: peripheral blood. The chain is built from TRBV15 and TRBJ2-7, with D perhaps matching TRBD2 (6 bases). This clonotype originated in a man aged 35 to 55 with acute or convalescent COVID-19. CDR3 residues: CATSRDPGGEQYF. For the CDR3, the DNA is TGTGCCACCAGCAGAGATCCCGGGGGCGAGCAGTACTTC.